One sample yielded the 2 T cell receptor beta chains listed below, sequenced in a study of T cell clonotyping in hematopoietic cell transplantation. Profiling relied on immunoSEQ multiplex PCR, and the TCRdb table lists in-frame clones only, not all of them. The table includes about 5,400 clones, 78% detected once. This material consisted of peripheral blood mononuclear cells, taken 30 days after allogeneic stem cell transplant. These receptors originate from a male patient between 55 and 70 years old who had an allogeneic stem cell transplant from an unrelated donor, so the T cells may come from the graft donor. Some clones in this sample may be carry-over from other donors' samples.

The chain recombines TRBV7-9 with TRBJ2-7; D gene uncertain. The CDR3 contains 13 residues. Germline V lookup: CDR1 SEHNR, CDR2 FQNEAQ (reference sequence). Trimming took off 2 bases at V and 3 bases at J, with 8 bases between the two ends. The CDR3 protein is CASSLNSFYEQYF. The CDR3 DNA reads TGTGCCAGCAGCTTAAACAGTTTCTACGAGCAGTACTTC.

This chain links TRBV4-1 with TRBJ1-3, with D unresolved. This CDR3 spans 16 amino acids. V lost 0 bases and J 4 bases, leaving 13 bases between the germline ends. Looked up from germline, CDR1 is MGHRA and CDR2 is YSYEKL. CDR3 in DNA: TGCGCCAGCAGCCAAGAAGGGTTAGCAAGGGGAAACACCATATATTTT. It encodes CASSQEGLARGNTIYF.